Presented here are 11 T cell receptor beta chains from one specimen sequenced in a study of CD8 T cells in ankylosing spondylitis. Study results and limitations: The study identified a TCR beta motif of under ten highly homologous variants that appeared characteristic of ankylosing spondylitis blood.

These receptors have no identified antigens. One entry per CDR3 protein, called by TCRdb with MiXCR from the 5' RACE reads. The profile covers 400,000 or so distinct CDR3 sequences, with 25% to 30% appearing a single time and about 1% taken by the ten largest. Sample: blood, either unsorted or a sorted T cell fraction (not recorded which). These receptors were obtained from a male donor with ankylosing spondylitis.

The chain combines TRBV18 with TRBJ1-1; unclear D gene. This CDR3 region has 14 residues. V lost 0 bases and J 1 base, leaving 6 bases between the germline ends. The germline CDR1 and CDR2 sequences are KGHSH and LQKENI. The CDR3 reads CASSPPNKNTEAFF. DNA for the CDR3: TGTGCCAGCTCACCACCCAACAAGAACACTGAAGCTTTCTTT. Together with reference TRBV18 and TRBJ1-1, the CDR3 gives the full variable domain: NAGVMQNPRHLVRRRGQEARLRCSPMKGHSHVYWYRQLPEEGLKFMVYLQKENIIDESGMPKERFSAEFPKEGPSILRIQQVVRGDSAAYFCASSPPNKNTEAFFGQGTRLTVV.

This clonotype was picked up a small number of times. The V and J genes are TRBV12-3 or TRBV12-4 and TRBJ1-3; D perhaps matches TRBD1 (5 bases). Trimming removed 6 bases at V and 8 bases at J, with 14 bases between. The CDR3 loop spans 13 amino acids. The CDR3 DNA is TGTGCCAGCAGCTTTCGGGGGTCGGACACCATATATTTT. It codes for CASSFRGSDTIYF.

This clonotype was observed a few times. The chain has TRBV6-1 and TRBJ2-4; no firm D call. The V end lost 6 bases, the J end lost 0 bases, and 9 bases lay between the germline ends. Germline V gene sequence: CDR1 MNHNS, CDR2 SASEGT. The CDR3 contains 14 residues. CDR3 sequence: CASSGFQAKNIQYF. The DNA for the CDR3 is TGTGCCAGCAGCGGGTTCCAAGCCAAAAACATTCAGTACTTC.

The chain uses TRBV7-9 and TRBJ2-7, with D hard to call. CDR1 is SEHNR, CDR2 FQNEAQ, per germline (reference sequence). CDR3 length: 17 amino acids. Trimming pared 1 base from V and 5 bases from J, leaving 21 bases between. DNA of the CDR3: TGTGCCAGCAGCTTAGTAGAGATTGGACCCCGAGGTAACGAGCAGTACTTC. Its translation is CASSLVEIGPRGNEQYF.

This chain uses TRBV12-3 or TRBV12-4 with TRBJ2-3; D is ambiguous. CDR3 length: 11 residues. The V gene lost 6 bases and the J gene lost 3 bases, with 4 bases spanning the gap. CDR3 sequence reads: CASRKTDTQYF. In DNA, the CDR3 is TGTGCCAGCAGGAAGACAGATACGCAGTATTTT.

The V and J genes are TRBV7-2 and TRBJ1-5, with TRBD1 matching 9 bases. The CDR3 contains 13 residues. Germline CDR1 is SGHTA and CDR2 is FQGNSA. V gave up 7 bases and J gave up 6 bases; unmatched junction bases: 4. The CDR3 DNA sequence: TGTGCCAGCAACAGGGGGCTAGGTCAGCCCCAGCATTTT. It yields the protein CASNRGLGQPQHF.

The chain combines TRBV6-5 with TRBJ2-1; D remains unclear. The V gene lost 0 bases and the J gene lost 9 bases, with 3 bases spanning the gap. The germline V gene encodes CDR1 MNHEY and CDR2 SVGAGI. The CDR3 has 11 residues. Here the CDR3 DNA reads TGTGCCAGCAGTTACTCCTCTGAGCAGTTCTTC. Translated: CASSYSSEQFF.

The sample holds a few counts of this clonotype. The chain has TRBV20-1 and TRBJ1-1, with 7 positions matching TRBD1. CDR1 and CDR2 (germline): DFQATT, SNEGSKA (reference sequence). CDR3 size: 14 residues. J was trimmed by 0 bases and V by 4 bases; bases with no gene match: 5. The CDR3 DNA reads as TGCAGTGCTACGTCGACAGGGATGAACACTGAAGCTTTCTTT. It yields the protein CSATSTGMNTEAFF.

The rearrangement joins TRBV2 to TRBJ1-2; D unclear. The CDR3 totals 12 residues. The V end was cut by 2 bases, the J end by 7 bases, with 8 bases between. Germline V lookup: CDR1 SNHLY, CDR2 FYNNEI. The CDR3, as DNA: TGTGCCAGCAGTGAATACCGGGGTGGCTACACCTTC. Amino acids: CASSEYRGGYTF.

This clonotype has just a few counts. The chain uses TRBV10-3 and TRBJ2-7; tentative D call: TRBD2 (5 bases). Germline V gives CDR1 ENHRY, CDR2 SYGVKD. The length of the CDR3 is 14 residues. V lost 10 bases to trimming and J lost 5 bases, with 21 bases between them. This CDR3 reads CATEKGASFDEQYF. DNA for the CDR3: TGTGCCACCGAGAAGGGAGCCAGCTTCGACGAGCAGTACTTC.

J is TRBJ2-1 and V is TRBV10-3; no clear D gene. Germline V gene sequence: CDR1 ENHRY, CDR2 SYGVKD. This CDR3 is built from 13 residues. V gave up 6 bases and J gave up 2 bases, with 8 bases separating them. The CDR3 DNA is TGTGCCATCAGCCCTTTACCCTACAATGAGCAGTTCTTC. This translates into CAISPLPYNEQFF.